One and the same sample provided the 20 T cell receptor beta chains below, sequenced in a study of blood T cells in healthy people across ages. Primers used in a second PCR of about 7 to 12 cycles were a sample-barcoded 5' primer and a J-beta primer mix. TCRdb reprocessed the 5' RACE reads via MiXCR and lists one record per CDR3 protein. The sample shows 650,000 or so distinct CDR3 sequences, roughly half of them seen only once. Sequences were obtained from blood. All receptors derive from a woman older than 75 in good health.

Of note for this clonotype: A read error is possible here, since a much larger clone lies one base away. The CDR3 coding sequence is TGTACCAGCAGTTTAGCGTCCGGGGCCATTCAGTACTTC. Translation: CTSSLASGAIQYF. The chain has TRBV12-3 or TRBV12-4 and TRBJ2-4; either TRBD1 or TRBD2 may supply D (5 bases each). This CDR3 has 13 amino acids.

The chain links TRBV12-3 or TRBV12-4 to TRBJ2-1; TRBD2 matches 8 bases. The CDR3 is 14 amino acids. The J segment lost 6 bases and the V segment lost 8 bases, leaving 9 bases of the junction unmatched. The CDR3 DNA reads as TGTGCCAGCCGCCTAGCGGGCCTTAGCAATGAGCAGTTCTTC. Translated, it gives CASRLAGLSNEQFF.

This clonotype was recorded many times. The chain joins TRBV10-3 to TRBJ2-1; perhaps TRBD2 as D (6 bases). Trimming stripped 11 bases from V and 1 base from J, with 12 bases between. CDR1 is ENHRY and CDR2 is SYGVKD in the germline V gene. The CDR3 has 13 residues. The CDR3 DNA is TGTGCCTCCGGGGGAGAATCCTACAATGAGCAGTTCTTC. This sequence encodes CASGGESYNEQFF.

The chain carries TRBV7-2 and TRBJ2-3, with D possibly being TRBD1 (6 bases). Germline V lookup: CDR1 SGHTA, CDR2 FQGNSA. The V end lost 6 bases, the J end lost 5 bases, and 15 bases lay between the germline ends. This CDR3 is 14 amino acids long. CDR3 region: CASSQYGGGDTQYF. In DNA form, the CDR3 reads TGTGCCAGCAGTCAATATGGGGGCGGAGATACGCAGTATTTT. Supplemented by reference TRBV7-2 and TRBJ2-3, the full variable domain reads GAGVSQSPSNKVTEKGKDVELRCDPISGHTALYWYRQSLGQGLEFLIYFQGNSAPDKSGLPSDRFSAERTGGSVSTLTIQRTQQEDSAVYLCASSQYGGGDTQYFGPGTRLTVL.

V gene TRBV24-1 combines with J gene TRBJ2-4; TRBD2 is a possible D gene (5 bases). The CDR3 totals 15 residues. With 5 bases removed from V and 5 bases from J, the gap between germline ends came to 15 bases. Germline V lookup: CDR1 KGHDR, CDR2 SFDVKD. The CDR3 spells CATSATGLFENIQYF. The CDR3 coding sequence is TGTGCCACCAGTGCTACCGGACTCTTCGAAAACATTCAGTACTTC.

This chain links TRBV20-1 with TRBJ2-2; 8 positions match TRBD1. Looked up from germline, CDR1 is DFQATT and CDR2 is SNEGSKA (reference sequence). This CDR3 is 16 amino acids long. Trimming removed 4 bases from V and 3 bases from J; junction bases left unmatched: 10. The CDR3 loop reads CSAKNLPGGYTGELFF. CDR3 bases: TGCAGTGCTAAAAACCTACCAGGGGGCTACACCGGGGAGCTGTTTTTT.

This clonotype appeared a few times. The rearrangement joins TRBV7-8 to TRBJ2-7; 12 positions match TRBD2. The V gene's germline CDR1 is SGHVS and CDR2 FQNEAQ. The CDR3 covers 15 residues. The V segment lost 6 bases and the J segment 0 bases; nucleotides outside the gene matches: 3. The CDR3, as DNA: TGTGCCAGCAGTCGGACTAGCGGGGCCTCCTACGAGCAGTACTTC. Translated: CASSRTSGASYEQYF.

Ten or more counts support this clonotype. The chain is built from TRBV12-3 or TRBV12-4 and TRBJ1-2; D gene unclear. CDR3 size: 14 residues. V lost 3 bases and J 5 bases, leaving 13 bases between the germline ends. The CDR3 protein is CASSFGGRLYGYTF. CDR3 DNA sequence: TGTGCCAGCAGTTTCGGCGGGAGACTTTATGGCTACACCTTC.

The sample holds many counts of this clonotype. The chain recombines TRBV6-6 with TRBJ1-5; the match to TRBD1 covers 7 bases. J gave up 5 bases and V 5 bases, and 12 bases lay outside the gene matches. This CDR3 comprises 16 residues. Germline V gene lookup returns CDR1 MNHNY and CDR2 SVGAGI (reference sequence). The DNA of the CDR3 is TGTGCCAGCAGTCCAGAAACCTTACAGGGGCATCAGCCCCAGCATTTT. This gives the protein CASSPETLQGHQPQHF.

The V call is TRBV7-2, the J call TRBJ2-2, with TRBD2 as a possible D gene (5 bases). CDR1 is SGHTA, CDR2 FQGNSA, per germline. This CDR3 is 14 amino acids long. V shed 3 bases and J shed 4 bases, with 9 bases lying between them. CDR3 nucleotides: TGTGCCAGCAGCTTGTTCGAGGGCACCGGGGAGCTGTTTTTT. Its protein product is CASSLFEGTGELFF.

In its sample, this clonotype was seen a few times. The gene calls are TRBV7-2 and TRBJ1-2; D call uncertain. The CDR3 runs to 16 residues. V was cut by 5 bases and J by 8 bases, with 24 bases left in between. Germline assignment: CDR1 SGHTA and CDR2 FQGNSA. The CDR3 is CASSPGVYPSRGGYTF. CDR3 nucleotides: TGTGCCAGCAGCCCCGGGGTCTATCCCTCCAGAGGAGGCTACACCTTC. The variable domain in full, completed from reference TRBV7-2 and TRBJ1-2, reads GAGVSQSPSNKVTEKGKDVELRCDPISGHTALYWYRQSLGQGLEFLIYFQGNSAPDKSGLPSDRFSAERTGGSVSTLTIQRTQQEDSAVYLCASSPGVYPSRGGYTFGSGTRLTVV.

This chain links TRBV29-1 with TRBJ2-1; D might be TRBD2 (6 bases). The V gene's germline CDR1 is SQVTM and CDR2 ANQGSEA. This CDR3 has 16 amino acids. Trimming stripped 0 bases from V and 3 bases from J, with 15 bases between. CDR3 DNA sequence: TGCAGCGTTGAAGATCGATCCGGGAGCTTCTACAATGAGCAGTTCTTC. Its translation is CSVEDRSGSFYNEQFF.

On this clonotype: This may arise from a read error, as a much more abundant clone is one base away. V is TRBV12-3 or TRBV12-4 and J is TRBJ1-4, with D possibly being TRBD1 (5 bases). CDR3 size: 16 residues. The CDR3 nucleotides read TGTGCCGGCAGGTCGAAGGCGGGGGTAGCTAATGAAAAACTGTTTTTT. Its translation: CAGRSKAGVANEKLFF.

The V and J genes are TRBV5-1 and TRBJ1-2; 7 nucleotides agree with TRBD1. The ends lost 3 bases at V and 7 bases at J; junction bases unmatched: 6. The CDR3 runs 13 residues. Germline V gene sequence: CDR1 SGHRS, CDR2 YFSETQ. CDR3 coding DNA: TGCGCCAGCAGCTCCGGACAGGCCCTTGGCTACACCTTC. Its protein product is CASSSGQALGYTF.

CDR3 sequence: CASSPAGLAGVGEQYF. The DNA for the CDR3 is TGTGCCAGCAGCCCAGCGGGACTAGCGGGAGTCGGGGAGCAGTACTTC. The chain couples TRBV11-2 to TRBJ2-4, with 14 bases lining up with TRBD2. CDR3 length equals 16 residues. Trimming removed 5 bases from V and 13 bases from J; junction bases left unmatched: 13. The germline gives CDR1 SGHAT, CDR2 FQNNGV.

The table lists this clonotype with many counts. The chain uses TRBV6-2 or TRBV6-3 and TRBJ2-1; TRBD2 matches at 11 bases. The CDR3 loop spans 14 amino acids. V lost 7 bases and J lost 4; bases outside the gene matches: 3. The germline V gene encodes CDR1 MNHEY and CDR2 SVGEGT. CDR3 sequence reads: CASTGLADYNEQFF. The CDR3 DNA follows: TGTGCCAGCACGGGACTAGCGGATTACAATGAGCAGTTCTTC.

This chain links TRBV25-1 with TRBJ1-1, with unresolved D. The length of the CDR3 is 14 residues. The germline V and J ends were trimmed by 8 bases and 1 base, with 14 bases remaining between them. Germline loops: CDR1 MGHDK, CDR2 SYGVNS. CDR3 sequence: CASSSGNWNTEAFF. The CDR3 coding sequence is TGTGCCAGCTCAAGTGGAAATTGGAACACTGAAGCTTTCTTT.

The V gene is TRBV20-1, the J gene TRBJ1-2, with TRBD1 matching over 8 bases. The CDR3 totals 14 residues. J lost 1 base, V lost 4 bases, and 5 bases had no gene match. Germline-derived CDR1 and CDR2 are DFQATT and SNEGSKA (reference sequence). This chain's CDR3 is CSATRQGNNYGYTF. The CDR3 bases are TGCAGTGCTACCCGACAGGGGAATAACTATGGCTACACCTTC.

This clonotype was counted ten times or more. The chain couples TRBV10-2 to TRBJ2-3; D not certain. Germline V gives CDR1 WSHSY, CDR2 SAAADI. The V end was cut by 6 bases, the J end by 0 bases, with 7 bases between. This CDR3 has 13 residues. In DNA form, the CDR3 reads TGCGCCAGCAGAGACGGAAGCACAGATACGCAGTATTTT. Translating gives CASRDGSTDTQYF.

This clonotype has a handful of counts. The rearrangement uses TRBV7-9 and TRBJ1-2, with D tentatively TRBD1 (6 bases). CDR3 length equals 14 residues. The V end lost 2 bases, the J end lost 8 bases, and 15 bases lay between the germline ends. The germline V gene encodes CDR1 SEHNR and CDR2 FQNEAQ (reference sequence). This CDR3 is CASSLTGGAGGYTF. The CDR3 DNA follows: TGTGCCAGCAGCTTAACCGGGGGCGCGGGAGGCTACACCTTC.